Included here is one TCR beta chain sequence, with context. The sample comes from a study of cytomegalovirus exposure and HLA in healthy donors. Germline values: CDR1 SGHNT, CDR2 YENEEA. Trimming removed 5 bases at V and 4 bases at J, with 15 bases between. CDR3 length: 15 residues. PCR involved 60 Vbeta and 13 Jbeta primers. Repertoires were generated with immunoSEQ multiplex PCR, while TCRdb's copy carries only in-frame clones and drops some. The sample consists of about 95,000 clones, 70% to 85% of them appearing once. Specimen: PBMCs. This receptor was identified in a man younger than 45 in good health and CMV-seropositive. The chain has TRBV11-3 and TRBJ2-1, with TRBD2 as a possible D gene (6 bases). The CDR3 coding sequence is TGTGCCAGCAGCCCCTCGGTCGGGAGTTACAATGAGCAGTTCTTC. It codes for CASSPSVGSYNEQFF.